A single sample is the source of the 23 T cell receptor beta chains below, sequenced in a study of T-cell memory formation after mild COVID-19. Each CDR3 protein gets one entry after TCRdb re-called the 5' RACE reads with MiXCR. The sample records tens of thousands of distinct CDR3 sequences, approximately 30% being singletons. The sequenced material came from PBMCs or a T cell subset sorted from them (not recorded which). The receptors shown here come from a man aged 18 to 30 who had mild COVID-19 (a few samples of this study predate the infection). Cell type and time point are not known.

The chain uses TRBV4-1 and TRBJ2-7; no reliable D call. CDR1 MGHRA and CDR2 YSYEKL come from the germline V gene. The germline V and J ends were trimmed by 0 bases and 1 base, with 7 bases remaining between them. This CDR3 spans 14 amino acids. This CDR3 reads CASSQDPRSYEQYF. As DNA, the CDR3 is TGCGCCAGCAGCCAAGATCCTAGGTCCTACGAGCAGTACTTC.

This clonotype has more than one count but fewer than ten. The V gene is TRBV20-1, the J gene TRBJ2-7; 9 bases align to TRBD1. Losses at the gene ends were 6 bases for V and 0 bases for J; bases not matched to a gene: 3. This CDR3 contains 13 residues. CDR1 is DFQATT and CDR2 is SNEGSKA in the germline V gene (reference sequence). For the CDR3, the DNA is TGCAGTGCGAGGGGACAGGGCTCCTACGAGCAGTACTTC. Its protein product is CSARGQGSYEQYF.

The J gene is TRBJ2-3, the V gene TRBV7-2; 13 nucleotides align to TRBD2. Per germline, CDR1 SGHTA and CDR2 FQGNSA. This CDR3 is built from 19 residues. With 4 bases clipped from V and 1 base from J, the junction kept 11 bases outside the gene matches. The CDR3 DNA sequence: TGTGCCAGCAGCTCCCCTCCGACTAGCGGGGGGCCCCGCACAGATACGCAGTATTTT. Protein product: CASSSPPTSGGPRTDTQYF.

The chain links TRBV12-5 to TRBJ1-2, with a possible D match to TRBD1 (5 bases). The germline CDR1 and CDR2 sequences are LGHNT and FRNRAP. The CDR3 totals 13 residues. With 5 bases removed from V and 4 bases from J, the gap between germline ends came to 11 bases. This CDR3 is CASGTGLIYGYTF. CDR3 nucleotide sequence: TGTGCTAGTGGTACGGGACTGATCTATGGCTACACCTTC. The entire variable domain, with the rest obtained from reference TRBV12-5 and TRBJ1-2, is as follows: DARVTQTPRHKVTEMGQEVTMRCQPILGHNTVFWYRQTMMQGLELLAYFRNRAPLDDSGMPKDRFSAEMPDATLATLKIQPSEPRDSAVYFCASGTGLIYGYTFGSGTRLTVV.

This clonotype came up once. J is TRBJ2-3 and V is TRBV7-9; D might be TRBD2 (7 bases). The CDR3 is 14 residues long. The ends were cut back, 10 bases at V and 5 bases at J, with 19 bases in the middle. The germline V gene encodes CDR1 SEHNR and CDR2 FQNEAQ (reference sequence). The CDR3 bases are TGTGCCACCGAGGTGGGGGGGCGAGTAGATACGCAGTATTTT. Amino acids: CATEVGGRVDTQYF.

This clonotype was counted between two and nine times. This chain joins TRBV20-1 and TRBJ1-5; D not resolved. V gave up 3 bases and J gave up 0 bases, with 15 bases separating them. Germline loops: CDR1 DFQATT, CDR2 SNEGSKA (reference sequence). The CDR3 length is 16 residues. The CDR3 sequence: CSASMVAAPSNQPQHF. CDR3 coding DNA: TGCAGTGCTAGCATGGTGGCAGCCCCTAGCAATCAGCCCCAGCATTTT.

This clonotype was detected only a few times. The V and J genes are TRBV7-2 and TRBJ2-3, with 9 bases lining up with TRBD2. Unmatched junction bases numbered 6, after V lost 1 base and J lost 4 bases. This CDR3 comprises 16 residues. The germline gives CDR1 SGHTA, CDR2 FQGNSA. CDR3 in DNA: TGTGCCAGCAGCTTAGTAGGTAGCGGGGGCGCAGATACGCAGTATTTT. Its translation: CASSLVGSGGADTQYF.

The V gene is TRBV4-3, the J gene TRBJ2-7; TRBD1 aligns across 8 bases. V shed 4 bases, J shed 2 bases, and the junction held 10 bases outside the gene matches. CDR3 length equals 16 residues. The germline CDR1 and CDR2 sequences are LGHNA and YSLEER. Here the CDR3 DNA reads TGCGCCAGCAGCCTCCGACAGGGGAGAATCCCCTACGAGCAGTACGTC. The encoded protein is CASSLRQGRIPYEQYV.

The chain joins TRBV7-9 to TRBJ2-3; perhaps D is TRBD1 or TRBD2 (5 bases each). Germline V CDR1 and CDR2: SEHNR, FQNEAQ (reference sequence). V shed 5 bases and J shed 2 bases, with 17 bases lying between them. The CDR3 contains 16 residues. The CDR3 sequence is CASSPSAGTHTDTQYF. The CDR3 region has the DNA TGTGCCAGCAGCCCCTCCGCAGGGACCCACACAGATACGCAGTATTTT.

This clonotype was seen a handful of times. This chain uses TRBV4-2 with TRBJ2-5; D perhaps matches TRBD2 (7 bases). This CDR3 contains 16 residues. Germline V gives CDR1 LGHNA, CDR2 YNFKEQ. The V and J ends lost 0 bases and 5 bases respectively, with 16 bases between them. CDR3 sequence reads: CASSQDSPGGRETQYF. CDR3 sequence (DNA): TGTGCCAGCAGCCAAGATTCTCCCGGGGGGCGGGAGACCCAGTACTTC.

This clonotype showed up just a few times. The V call is TRBV6-5, the J call TRBJ2-2; 11 bases line up with TRBD1. Germline trimming cut 0 bases from V and 7 bases from J; bases unmatched to any gene: 4. Germline CDR1 is MNHEY and CDR2 is SVGAGI. This CDR3 contains 16 residues. CDR3 residues: CASSYSRTGGHGELFF. The CDR3 bases are TGTGCCAGCAGTTACTCTAGGACAGGGGGCCACGGGGAGCTGTTTTTT.

The V and J genes are TRBV3-1 and TRBJ2-3; 11 nucleotides agree with TRBD2. CDR3 length: 19 residues. V was clipped by 3 bases and J by 4 bases; unmatched bases: 15. Germline V gene data show CDR1 as LGHDT and CDR2 as YNNKEL (reference sequence). The CDR3 here is CASSHGGASGGRRADTQYF. Written as DNA, the CDR3 is TGTGCCAGCAGCCATGGGGGCGCTAGCGGGGGGCGAAGGGCAGATACGCAGTATTTT.

V usage is TRBV4-3 and J usage is TRBJ2-3; 7 nucleotides match TRBD1. V dropped 1 base and J dropped 2; count of bases not matched to a gene: 12. This CDR3 comprises 18 residues. CDR1 and CDR2 from the germline V gene are LGHNA and YSLEER. CDR3: CASSQAPFGTAITDTQYF. The CDR3 coding sequence is TGCGCCAGCAGCCAAGCTCCTTTTGGGACAGCTATCACAGATACGCAGTATTTT.

This clonotype was seen only a few times. The V and J genes are TRBV25-1 and TRBJ2-5; D is undetermined. The germline V gene encodes CDR1 MGHDK and CDR2 SYGVNS. This CDR3 contains 11 residues. V was shortened by 8 bases and J by 0 bases, with 4 bases between the two germline ends. The CDR3 nucleotides read TGTGCCAGCGGGAACCAAGAGACCCAGTACTTC. Translated: CASGNQETQYF. Filled out from reference TRBV25-1 and TRBJ2-5, the complete variable domain reads EADIYQTPRYLVIGTGKKITLECSQTMGHDKMYWYQQDPGMELHLIHYSYGVNSTEKGDLSSESTVSRIRTEHFPLTLESARPSHTSQYLCASGNQETQYFGPGTRLLVL.

This clonotype was seen a single time. The chain has TRBV7-2 and TRBJ2-2, with D maybe TRBD2 (6 bases). Between the trimmed V and J ends, which lost 4 bases and 5 bases, there was a span of 14 bases. CDR3 length: 15 residues. The germline V gene encodes CDR1 SGHTA and CDR2 FQGNSA. The CDR3 region has the DNA TGTGCCAGCAGCTCCGGGACTTTCGGGACCGGGGAGCTGTTTTTT. Encoded protein: CASSSGTFGTGELFF.

The chain couples TRBV7-9 to TRBJ2-5; possible D gene TRBD1, 5 bases. Trimming removed 5 bases at V and 0 bases at J, with 31 bases between. Germline CDR1 reads SEHNR; CDR2 reads FQNEAQ (reference sequence). The CDR3 is made up of 21 amino acids. CDR3 sequence (DNA): TGTGCCAGCAGCCCCTTGCCGGTACGGCGAACAGGAAAAACGTACCAAGAGACCCAGTACTTC. This encodes CASSPLPVRRTGKTYQETQYF.

This chain uses TRBV20-1 with TRBJ2-1, with D perhaps matching TRBD1 or TRBD2 (5 bases each). In germline, CDR1 is DFQATT, CDR2 SNEGSKA (reference sequence). This CDR3 spans 18 amino acids. Trimming left V 4 bases short and J 6 bases short, with 28 bases between. CDR3 protein: CSATAYAGTSPLGNEQFF. For the CDR3, the DNA is TGCAGTGCTACCGCTTACGCAGGGACCTCACCCTTGGGCAATGAGCAGTTCTTC.

This clonotype was seen a few times. V gene TRBV7-8 combines with J gene TRBJ2-2; D perhaps matches TRBD2 (5 bases). CDR1 and CDR2 (germline): SGHVS, FQNEAQ. CDR3 length: 20 amino acids. V was cut by 2 bases and J by 1 base, with 23 bases left in between. The CDR3: CASSLSPSNDFAGNTGELFF. The CDR3 DNA sequence: TGTGCCAGCAGCTTATCTCCGTCGAACGATTTTGCGGGGAACACCGGGGAGCTGTTTTTT.

The chain employs TRBV7-9 and TRBJ1-1, with D tentatively TRBD1 (5 bases). Germline V gives CDR1 SEHNR, CDR2 FQNEAQ (reference sequence). The V and J ends lost 8 bases and 4 bases respectively, with 11 bases between them. The CDR3 contains 12 residues. This CDR3 reads CASQVGGTEAFF. In DNA, the CDR3 is TGTGCCAGCCAGGTTGGGGGCACTGAAGCTTTCTTT.

There are a few counts of this clonotype. V and J are TRBV29-1 and TRBJ2-1; D remains ambiguous. Trimming pared 0 bases from V and 1 base from J, leaving 10 bases between. The length of the CDR3 is 15 residues. Germline V gene lookup returns CDR1 SQVTM and CDR2 ANQGSEA. CDR3 in amino acids: CSVEEERVSYNEQFF. The CDR3 region has the DNA TGCAGCGTTGAAGAAGAAAGGGTATCCTACAATGAGCAGTTCTTC.

The rearrangement links TRBV6-1 to TRBJ1-6; 10 bases fit TRBD1. Losses at the gene ends were 2 bases for V and 12 bases for J; bases not matched to a gene: 22. There are 20 residues in the CDR3. Germline lookup yields CDR1 MNHNS and CDR2 SASEGT. In nucleotides, the CDR3 is TGTGCCAGCAGTGAACGACCCGGGACAGGGGTTTACCGCGCCGGAGTACCCCTCCACTTT. It yields the protein CASSERPGTGVYRAGVPLHF.

This clonotype has more than one count but fewer than ten. The chain links TRBV4-1 to TRBJ2-7, with D perhaps matching TRBD1 or TRBD2 (6 bases each). The CDR3 length is 16 residues. V dropped 4 bases and J dropped 4 bases, with 20 bases sitting between them. Germline lookup yields CDR1 MGHRA and CDR2 YSYEKL. In DNA form, the CDR3 reads TGCGCCAGCAGCCCCTCGCGGGACACGGGCGGGTACGAGCAGTACTTC. This encodes CASSPSRDTGGYEQYF.

The chain combines TRBV6-5 with TRBJ2-4, with D unresolved. The germline V and J ends were trimmed by 4 bases and 3 bases, with 7 bases remaining between them. CDR1 and CDR2 from the germline V gene are MNHEY and SVGAGI. CDR3 length: 13 amino acids. The CDR3 spells CASSLRGKNIQYF. DNA for the CDR3: TGTGCCAGCAGTTTGCGCGGCAAAAACATTCAGTACTTC.